This T cell receptor (beta chain) was sequenced for a study of blood T cell repertoires in COVID-19. The CDR3 is made up of 15 amino acids. The ends were cut back, 5 bases at V and 0 bases at J, with 13 bases in the middle. The germline V gene has CDR1 MNHEY and CDR2 SVGAGI. How the authors handled the data: It was from reference gene primer amplification that nucleated cell counts were estimated. The table came from immunoSEQ multiplex PCR; TCRdb's copy has only in-frame clones and leaves some out. The V and J calls and clone size are taken from that table; D and trimming were inferred from the DNA. The sample holds about 380,000 clones, approximately 80% seen once.

The sequence was collected from a human donor with acute or convalescent COVID-19. The donor label of this sample is uncertain. The chain employs TRBV6-5 and TRBJ1-1; a possible D gene is TRBD1 (5 bases). The specimen was peripheral blood. The CDR3 sequence is CASSHNGGLNTEAFF. CDR3 in DNA: TGTGCCAGCAGTCACAACGGGGGTCTGAACACTGAAGCTTTCTTT.